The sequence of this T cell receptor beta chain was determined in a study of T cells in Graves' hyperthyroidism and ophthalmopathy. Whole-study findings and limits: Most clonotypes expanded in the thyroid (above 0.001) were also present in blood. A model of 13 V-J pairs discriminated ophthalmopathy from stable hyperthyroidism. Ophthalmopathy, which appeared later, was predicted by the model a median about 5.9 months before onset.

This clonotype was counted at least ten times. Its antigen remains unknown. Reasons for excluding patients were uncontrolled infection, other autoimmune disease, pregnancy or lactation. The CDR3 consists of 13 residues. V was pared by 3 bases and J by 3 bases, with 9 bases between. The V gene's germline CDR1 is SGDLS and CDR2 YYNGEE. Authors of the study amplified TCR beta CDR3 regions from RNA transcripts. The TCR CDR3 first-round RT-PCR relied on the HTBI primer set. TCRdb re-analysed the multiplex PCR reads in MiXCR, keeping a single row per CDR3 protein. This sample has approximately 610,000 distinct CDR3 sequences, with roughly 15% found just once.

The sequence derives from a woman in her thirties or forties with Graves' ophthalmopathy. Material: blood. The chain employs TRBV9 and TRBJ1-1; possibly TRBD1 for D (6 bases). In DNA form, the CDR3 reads TGTGCCAGCAGCGCAGACAGGCACACTGAAGCTTTCTTT. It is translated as CASSADRHTEAFF.